This entry features one TCR beta chain sequence. No cognate antigen has been identified for it. There are no base qualities to consult, and no much larger clone falls within one base. The immunoSEQ Assay was used to sequence TCR beta CDR3 regions from DNA. The source study handled its data this way. T cell density was computed as TCR beta template counts normalized to usable DNA estimated by amplifying housekeeping genes. Using the preseqR package, richness was estimated by extrapolating to 120,000 templates for tissue samples and 400,000 templates for PBMC samples. Clonality was calculated as one minus Pielou's evenness. Tissue-enriched TCRs were identified by differential abundance testing using productive amino-acid clonotypes, minimum total count 5 and alpha 0.1. Repertoire overlap between compartments was quantified with the Jaccard Index and Morisita Overlap Index. GLIPH clustered TCR beta CDR3s with public tetramer-defined viral CDR3s; viral motifs required at least three viral sequences plus V-gene enrichment. TCRdb's version of the immuneACCESS table is confined to in-frame rearrangements and falls short of the full clone set. An unresolved V gene accounts for under half of the shortfall where checked; the remainder is of unknown origin. V, J and clone size were drawn from that table, and D and trimming were deduced from the DNA. This sample comprises fewer than 45,000 clones, around 87% of them detected only once. In total, the top ten clones hold around 6.4% of the sample.

V is clipped by 3 bases and J by 9 bases, and the sequence between their germline boundaries is 12 bases long. Taken from cysteine to phenylalanine, the CDR3 has 13 residues. Only the CDR3 DNA is retained, 39 bases long and in frame from the first base. Based on the germline V gene, the CDR1 and CDR2 sequences are SGHTA and FQGTGA. This sample was taken from a study of T cells in localized non-small cell lung cancer (TCRdb year 2020). As for the study more broadly: Comparing tumors with uninvolved tumor-adjacent lungs, the study looked at the T cell repertoires of 220 or so patients with early-stage NSCLC. A mean age of around 66 years was recorded for the NSCLC patients, of whom 129 were male and over 100 were female. The cohort was made up of around 250 treatment-naive NSCLC patients whose localized lung tumors had been resected. General findings and caveats noted by the study authors: The highest T cell clonality was observed in uninvolved tumor-adjacent lung, where clonality exceeded that of tumor, suggesting that antigenic responses were more focused in uninvolved tumor-adjacent lung. Because multi-region tumor sequencing was not done, intratumor heterogeneity could not be ruled out. A median of around 50 of the top 100 tumor clones were detected in paired uninvolved adjacent lung, and 28 of these tumor clones were also found among the top 100 clones of the paired uninvolved adjacent lung. Longer overall survival was associated with higher blood T cell density, whereas shorter survival was associated with higher adjacent-lung clonality. Because the study design was exploratory, TCR variables were selected using unadjusted p-values without false-discovery rate correction.

At diagnosis, peripheral blood, uninvolved tumor-adjacent lung and tumor were collected and were preserved as a mix of fresh-frozen and FFPE material. For TCR repertoire profiling, blood samples were analyzed in the form of peripheral blood mononuclear cells. Source: peripheral blood, taken before any cancer treatment. The receptor was derived from a man between 40 and 70 years old with stage I lung adenocarcinoma. The chain is made from TRBV7-3 and TRBJ1-5; the D gene lacks a confident call. The CDR3 region reads CASSLAGSGPQHF. The DNA sequence is given as TGTGCCAGCAGCTTGGCCGGCTCGGGGCCCCAGCATTTT.